The next 24 T cell receptor beta chains were all read from a single sample in a study of PD-1 blockade in classical Hodgkin lymphoma. The time point is: newly diagnosed, previously untreated cHL patient sample. Libraries were prepared by immunoSEQ multiplex PCR; TCRdb keeps only in-frame clonotypes and omits some of them. The table has 45,000 to 60,000 clones, approximately 91% seen once; the top ten hold over 4%. Input material: peripheral blood mononuclear cells (PBMCs). Receptor source: a human donor with classical Hodgkin lymphoma.

The chain joins TRBV6-5 to TRBJ2-7; 12 bases agree with TRBD2. CDR3 length: 16 residues. The germline V gene has CDR1 MNHEY and CDR2 SVGAGI. With V trimmed by 2 bases and J by 7 bases, 9 bases remained unmatched. As DNA, the CDR3 is TGTGCCAGCAGTTACCGGGTACTAGCGGGAGGAGGAGAGCAGTACTTC. Amino acids: CASSYRVLAGGGEQYF.

The genes are TRBV28 and TRBJ1-1; the D gene is possibly TRBD1 (5 bases). The CDR3 totals 15 residues. The V end lost 1 base, the J end lost 4 bases, and 13 bases lay between the germline ends. Germline CDR1 and CDR2: MDHEN and SYDVKM. The CDR3 region is CASSLSSGGVTEAFF. CDR3 nucleotide sequence: TGTGCCAGCAGTTTATCTTCGGGGGGGGTCACTGAAGCTTTCTTT.

This clone was recorded once. The chain uses TRBV10-3 and TRBJ2-3, with 8 bases fitting TRBD2. Per germline, CDR1 ENHRY and CDR2 SYGVKD. V lost 5 bases and J lost 3; bases outside the gene matches: 7. This CDR3 spans 15 amino acids. DNA for the CDR3: TGTGCCATCAGTCGTGAGAGCGGGAGTACAGATACGCAGTATTTT. Residues: CAISRESGSTDTQYF.

There are a few counts of this clone. The CDR3 reads CASSLGQGAREAFF. CDR3 sequence (DNA): TGCGCCAGCAGCTTGGGGCAGGGGGCGCGGGAAGCTTTCTTT. J is TRBJ1-1 and V is TRBV5-1; 8 bases align to TRBD1. There are 14 residues in the CDR3. Trimming took 0 bases from V and 8 from J; bases not matched to a gene: 6. Germline V gene lookup returns CDR1 SGHRS and CDR2 YFSETQ.

This clone was recorded only once. V and J are TRBV5-1 and TRBJ2-1; D uncertain. Germline V lookup: CDR1 SGHRS, CDR2 YFSETQ. V was pared by 5 bases and J by 0 bases, with 12 bases between. The CDR3 totals 15 residues. The CDR3 spells CASSFGDGSYNEQFF. The CDR3, as DNA: TGCGCCAGCAGTTTTGGAGACGGCTCCTACAATGAGCAGTTCTTC.

The gene calls are TRBV7-2 and TRBJ1-1, with D possibly TRBD1 on 6 matching bases. Germline V lookup: CDR1 SGHTA, CDR2 FQGNSA. Trimming pared 2 bases from V and 1 base from J, leaving 11 bases between. The CDR3 sequence is 15 residues long. The CDR3: CASSLTAGENTEAFF. DNA of the CDR3: TGTGCCAGCAGCTTAACAGCAGGGGAGAACACTGAAGCTTTCTTT.

The chain is built from TRBV6-5 and TRBJ2-2, with unresolved D. CDR3 length equals 12 residues. CDR1 and CDR2 (germline): MNHEY, SVGAGI. V gave up 7 bases and J gave up 0 bases, with 3 bases separating them. This CDR3 reads CASTPNTGELFF. CDR3 in DNA: TGTGCCAGCACCCCGAACACCGGGGAGCTGTTTTTT.

This sequence joins TRBV5-1 and TRBJ2-1; weak D call: TRBD2 (5 bases). Trimming cost V 0 bases and J 12 bases, with 19 bases left between them. Germline V gene data show CDR1 as SGHRS and CDR2 as YFSETQ. The CDR3 has 15 residues. The CDR3 DNA is TGCGCCAGCAGCTTGGTGCCGACTGGAGCGGTTGGGCAGTTCTTC. The encoded protein is CASSLVPTGAVGQFF.

This chain uses TRBV19 with TRBJ2-1; 14 positions agree with TRBD2. Germline CDR1 and CDR2: LNHDA and SQIVND (reference sequence). The CDR3 spans 16 residues. J gave up 9 bases and V 3 bases, and 7 bases lay outside the gene matches. CDR3 loop: CASSMGGTSGRFEQFF. CDR3 bases: TGTGCCAGTAGTATGGGTGGGACTAGCGGGAGATTTGAGCAGTTCTTC.

The CDR3 spells CASSFMRYNEQFF. Written as DNA, the CDR3 is TGTGCCAGCAGCTTTATGCGATACAATGAGCAGTTCTTC. V gene TRBV7-8 combines with J gene TRBJ2-1; D uncertain. This CDR3 spans 13 amino acids. V was trimmed by 3 bases and J by 4 bases, leaving 7 bases between them. The germline V gene has CDR1 SGHVS and CDR2 FQNEAQ.

This clone was picked up one time. The rearrangement joins TRBV5-1 to TRBJ2-5, with TRBD2 as a possible D gene (6 bases). V shed 5 bases and J shed 1 base, with 15 bases lying between them. Per the germline V gene, CDR1 is SGHRS and CDR2 is YFSETQ. CDR3 length equals 15 residues. The CDR3 nucleotides read TGCGCCAGCAGGGCGGCGGGGACGACCCAAGAGACCCAGTACTTC. Translating it yields CASRAAGTTQETQYF.

V is TRBV12-5 and J is TRBJ2-5, with 7 bases aligning to TRBD1. The ends lost 6 bases at V and 0 bases at J; junction bases unmatched: 4. The CDR3 runs to 14 residues. Germline CDR1 LGHNT, CDR2 FRNRAP. Written as DNA, the CDR3 is TGTGCTAGTGGCCGCGGACAGGACCAAGAGACCCAGTACTTC. As protein: CASGRGQDQETQYF.

V usage is TRBV7-6 and J usage is TRBJ2-2, with TRBD1 matching 9 bases. Germline V gives CDR1 SGHVS, CDR2 FNYEAQ. Unmatched junction bases numbered 6, after V lost 0 bases and J lost 4 bases. This CDR3 contains 17 residues. The CDR3, as DNA: TGTGCCAGCAGCTTAGCGCACAGGGGGCAGAGCACCGGGGAGCTGTTTTTT. Translation: CASSLAHRGQSTGELFF.

The V gene is TRBV5-8, the J gene TRBJ2-5, with D unresolved. This CDR3 spans 13 amino acids. The V gene's germline CDR1 is SGHTS and CDR2 YDEGEE. Between the trimmed V and J ends, which lost 1 base and 5 bases, there was a span of 9 bases. The CDR3 bases are TGTGCCAGCAGCTTGCTTGCCTTTGAGACCCAGTACTTC. It encodes CASSLLAFETQYF.

The chain is built from TRBV25-1 and TRBJ1-6; possible D gene TRBD1, 5 bases. The CDR3 length is 15 residues. V was trimmed by 6 bases and J by 3 bases, leaving 12 bases between them. Germline V gene sequence: CDR1 MGHDK, CDR2 SYGVNS. CDR3 nucleotides: TGTGCCAGCAGCTACCGGGACGGCTATAATTCACCCCTCCACTTT. Translating gives CASSYRDGYNSPLHF.

The V and J genes are TRBV5-1 and TRBJ2-3; D possibly corresponds to TRBD2 (6 bases). V was pared by 4 bases and J by 0 bases, with 15 bases between. Per germline, CDR1 SGHRS and CDR2 YFSETQ. The CDR3 runs 16 residues. The CDR3 reads CASSLQTGSSTDTQYF. The CDR3 DNA follows: TGCGCCAGCAGCCTTCAGACCGGGAGTAGCACAGATACGCAGTATTTT.

This clone appeared once. This rearrangement joins TRBV6-1 to TRBJ1-5, with D possibly being TRBD1 (5 bases). The CDR3 has 11 amino acids. Germline V gene sequence: CDR1 MNHNS, CDR2 SASEGT. With 7 bases removed from V and 6 bases from J, the gap between germline ends came to 7 bases. CDR3 sequence: CASKGRQPQHF. The CDR3 nucleotides are TGTGCCAGCAAGGGACGTCAGCCCCAGCATTTT.

The J gene is TRBJ2-3, the V gene TRBV29-1; TRBD2 matches at 14 bases. The CDR3 has 15 amino acids. Trimming at V came to 6 bases and at J to 3 bases, leaving 5 bases not matched to a gene. Germline V gene data show CDR1 as SQVTM and CDR2 as ANQGSEA. The DNA of the CDR3 is TGCAGCGTCCGCCGGACTAGCGGGAGGACAGATACGCAGTATTTT. Amino acids: CSVRRTSGRTDTQYF.

The chain links TRBV6-1 to TRBJ2-3; the match to TRBD2 covers 13 bases. Trimming took 3 bases from V and 3 from J; bases not matched to a gene: 3. Germline lookup yields CDR1 MNHNS and CDR2 SASEGT. The CDR3 has 16 amino acids. CDR3 sequence (DNA): TGTGCCAGCAGTGACGGGACTAGCGGGACAACAGATACGCAGTATTTT. Protein sequence: CASSDGTSGTTDTQYF.

This clone has a single count. The rearrangement links TRBV6-5 to TRBJ1-5; no reliable D call. The CDR3 is 13 residues long. V was clipped by 6 bases and J by 7 bases, with 13 bases between them. Germline CDR1 and CDR2: MNHEY and SVGAGI. The CDR3 DNA sequence: TGTGCCAGCAGAGCAGGAGGGAGCCAGCCCCAGCATTTT. Translating gives CASRAGGSQPQHF.

The chain combines TRBV19 with TRBJ2-1, with 8 bases matching TRBD2. Unmatched junction bases numbered 6, after V lost 2 bases and J lost 3 bases. Germline CDR1 is LNHDA and CDR2 is SQIVND (reference sequence). The CDR3 has 16 residues. CDR3 sequence (DNA): TGTGCCAGTAGTATATTCGCGGGAGGTTTCTACAATGAGCAGTTCTTC. Its translation is CASSIFAGGFYNEQFF. The full variable domain, with the rest looked up from reference TRBV19 and TRBJ2-1, is DGGITQSPKYLFRKEGQNVTLSCEQNLNHDAMYWYRQDPGQGLRLIYYSQIVNDFQKGDIAEGYSVSREKKESFPLTVTSAQKNPTAFYLCASSIFAGGFYNEQFFGPGTRLTVL.

This clone showed up just once. V and J are TRBV5-1 and TRBJ1-5, with no clear D. Germline CDR1 reads SGHRS; CDR2 reads YFSETQ. Trimming pared 4 bases from V and 5 bases from J, leaving 16 bases between. The CDR3 extends over 15 amino acids. CDR3 sequence: CASSPGHRGDQPQHF. Written as DNA, the CDR3 is TGCGCCAGCAGCCCCGGTCACCGAGGCGATCAGCCCCAGCATTTT.

V is TRBV7-6 and J is TRBJ2-3; D is unresolved. With 4 bases removed from V and 6 bases from J, the gap between germline ends came to 5 bases. CDR1 and CDR2 (germline): SGHVS, FNYEAQ. This CDR3 is 11 amino acids long. CDR3 amino acids: CASSSQDTQYF. Written as DNA, the CDR3 is TGTGCCAGCAGCTCCCAGGATACGCAGTATTTT. Full variable domain (missing parts from reference TRBV7-6 and TRBJ2-3): GAGVSQSPRYKVTKRGQDVALRCDPISGHVSLYWYRQALGQGPEFLTYFNYEAQQDKSGLPNDRFSAERPEGSISTLTIQRTEQRDSAMYRCASSSQDTQYFGPGTRLTVL.

The chain carries TRBV6-1 and TRBJ1-3; D not certain. The V and J ends lost 1 base and 0 bases respectively, with 10 bases between them. This CDR3 is 16 amino acids long. Germline V gene sequence: CDR1 MNHNS, CDR2 SASEGT. CDR3: CASSEERPHSGNTIYF. In nucleotides, the CDR3 is TGTGCCAGCAGTGAAGAAAGGCCTCACTCTGGAAACACCATATATTTT.